What follows describes a single T cell receptor (beta chain). V lost 3 bases to trimming and J lost 0 bases; unmatched junction nucleotides: 8. Germline CDR1 DFQATT, CDR2 SNEGSKA (reference sequence). The CDR3 spans 15 residues. The entry originates in a study of blood T cells in healthy people across ages. Primed by a sample-barcoded 5' primer and a J-beta primer mix, a second PCR proceeded for about 7 to 11 cycles. TCRdb fed the 5' RACE reads into MiXCR, producing one record per CDR3 protein. This sample yields about 1.8 million distinct CDR3 sequences, of which roughly 49% are seen a single time; approximately 2.1% belongs to the top ten.

The receptor's source is a woman between 35 and 50 years old in good health. V and J are TRBV20-1 and TRBJ2-7, with 7 bases fitting TRBD2. Sequencing input: blood. CDR3 in amino acids: CSASSPPGGSYEQYF. CDR3 DNA: TGCAGTGCTAGTAGCCCGCCGGGGGGCTCCTACGAGCAGTACTTC.